This T cell receptor (beta chain) was documented in a study of cytomegalovirus exposure and HLA in healthy donors. Germline loops: CDR1 SEHNR, CDR2 FQNEAQ (reference sequence). V was shortened by 0 bases and J by 5 bases, with 7 bases between the two germline ends. The CDR3 has 14 residues. Nominally healthy donors provided the samples, though records likely missed some immune exposures. This clone has just a few counts. PCR was performed using 60 Vbeta and 13 Jbeta primers. Only in-frame clones appear in the TCRdb table, and some are missing; sequencing was by immunoSEQ multiplex PCR. The sample holds some 120,000 clones, about 80% seen once.

V gene TRBV7-9 combines with J gene TRBJ1-4, with D unclear. Sample: PBMCs. The TCR was taken from a man in his thirties or forties in good health and CMV-seronegative. The CDR3 sequence: CASSLAGRNEKLFF. The CDR3 nucleotides read TGTGCCAGCAGCTTAGCCGGGAGGAATGAAAAACTGTTTTTT.